The present T cell receptor beta chain was sequenced within a study of blood T cell repertoires in COVID-19. Study-level background: From T cells, B-cell-depleted T cells, or PBMCs came the material, which was cDNA or gDNA.

On this clone itself: Other DNA sequences in the sample encode the same CDR3.

Original processing notes: Quantification of nucleated cells was approximated via reference gene primer amplification. Sequencing used immunoSEQ multiplex PCR; TCRdb keeps in-frame clones, though not all of them. That table is the source of V, J and clone size, and D and trimming were worked out from the DNA. The table shows 450,000 to 500,000 clones, with around 90% occurring only once. The V and J ends lost 5 bases and 4 bases, in that order; junction bases with no gene match: 5. CDR1 is SGHTA and CDR2 is FQGNSA in the germline V gene. The CDR3 is 14 residues long. The age range of participants was about 18 to 95 years, with residence in some 25 US areas.

The receptor comes from a woman between 18 and 30 years old who had recovered from COVID-19. The genes are TRBV7-2 and TRBJ2-5; 9 bases map to TRBD1. Sequencing was performed on PBMCs or T cells enriched from blood (not recorded which). The DNA for the CDR3 is TGTGCCAGCAGCCCCCAGACAGGGGGAGAGACCCAGTACTTC. Its translation is CASSPQTGGETQYF.